The source of this T cell receptor (beta chain) is a study of blood T cells in healthy people across ages. Study-level background: With template switching, about one barcoded beta molecule was captured per two T cells. Overall study results and limits: It was the long-lived donors that had more naive CD4+ cells and higher diversity than aged donors. Naive and antigen-experienced cells could not be conclusively compared, given unsorted PBMCs.

Per the germline V gene, CDR1 is DFQATT and CDR2 is SNEGSKA (reference sequence). With V trimmed by 3 bases and J by 4 bases, 7 bases remained unmatched. The CDR3 consists of 15 residues. This clonotype was seen more than once but under ten times. Antigen: not known. Using a J-beta primer mix together with a sample-barcoded 5' primer, a second PCR was run for about 7 to 12 cycles. A template-switch adaptor with 12 random nucleotides tagged each cDNA molecule. TCRdb called the 5' RACE reads again in MiXCR, with one record for every CDR3 protein. This repertoire shows under 1,000,000 distinct CDR3 sequences, about half found once; its top ten account for over 15%.

Sample: blood. The chain combines TRBV20-1 with TRBJ2-1, with TRBD1 matching over 9 bases. This clonotype originated in a man at least 80 years old in good health. The CDR3 loop reads CSASTGQGWYNEQFF. The CDR3, as DNA: TGCAGTGCTAGTACTGGACAGGGGTGGTACAATGAGCAGTTCTTC.